This T cell receptor beta chain was recorded in a study of T cells in Graves' hyperthyroidism and ophthalmopathy. The diagnostic basis comprised clinical symptoms, serum thyroxine and TRAb, thyroid ultrasound and orbital computed tomography. Amplification of TCR beta CDR3 regions was performed using RNA transcripts as template. HTBI primers were employed in a first-round RT-PCR of the TCR CDR3. Via MiXCR, TCRdb re-called the multiplex PCR reads, giving one row per CDR3 protein. The sample includes hundreds of thousands of distinct CDR3 sequences, about 15% seen only once; the top ten take 20% to 25%. The CDR3 covers 12 residues. CDR1 and CDR2 from the germline V gene are WSHSY and SAAADI. V was pared by 2 bases and J by 8 bases, with 4 bases between.

The receptor was derived from a woman in her 30s with Graves' hyperthyroidism. Material for sequencing was blood. V is TRBV10-2 and J is TRBJ1-6, with D uncertain. The chain's CDR3 is CASSEGDSPLHF. CDR3 DNA sequence: TGCGCCAGCAGTGAGGGGGATTCACCCCTCCACTTT.